A selection of T cell receptor beta chains follows, all from one sample in a study of beta chain features in type 1 diabetes. Sequencing was performed with immunoSEQ multiplex PCR; in TCRdb, only in-frame clones are kept and a portion is missing. The table has about half a million clones, approximately 31% seen once. Source material: naive CD4+ T cells from blood. The receptors were sampled from a man younger than 30 in good health. The CDR3 runs from the conserved cysteine through the conserved F or W. Each record gives: D gene, clone size, CDR3 length, J gene, V gene, CDR3 protein, CDR3 DNA. A D gene is named only where the DNA matches it firmly. The size entry is marked missing in some rows and otherwise reads once, few, many or a size class.

TRBD2	few	16	TRBJ2-1	TRBV28	CASSSLTSGPYNEQFF	TGTGCCAGCAGTTCGTTGACTAGCGGTCCTTACAATGAGCAGTTCTTC
TRBD2	.	17	TRBJ2-1	TRBV28	CASSFGLAGADYNEQFF	TGTGCCAGCAGTTTTGGGCTAGCGGGAGCGGATTACAATGAGCAGTTCTTC
.	.	16	TRBJ2-7	TRBV10-3	CAISGPLTDGSYEQYF	TGTGCCATCAGTGGACCTTTAACGGACGGTTCCTACGAGCAGTACTTC
.	.	16	TRBJ1-2	TRBV29-1	CSVESGTRGSNYGYTF	TGCAGCGTTGAGTCTGGGACAAGGGGTTCTAACTATGGCTACACCTTC
.	.	13	TRBJ2-5	TRBV7-3	CASSPHREETQYF	TGTGCCAGCAGCCCCCACAGGGAAGAGACCCAGTACTTC
TRBD2	.	14	TRBJ2-5	TRBV5-1	CASSTGTREETQYF	TGCGCCAGCAGCACCGGGACTAGGGAAGAGACCCAGTACTTC
.	.	12	TRBJ2-5	TRBV5-1	CASSLGVETQYF	TGCGCCAGCAGCTTGGGTGTGGAGACCCAGTACTTC
.	.	15	TRBJ1-2	TRBV30	CAWSTTGPANYGYTF	TGTGCCTGGAGTACAACAGGGCCAGCTAACTATGGCTACACCTTC
.	few	13	TRBJ2-1	TRBV7-2	CASSLGRINEQFF	TGTGCCAGCAGCTTAGGACGGATCAATGAGCAGTTCTTC
.	.	16	TRBJ2-4	TRBV27	CASSFSPQGGKNIQYF	TGTGCCAGCAGTTTTTCTCCCCAGGGTGGCAAAAACATTCAGTACTTC
.	few	13	TRBJ2-5	TRBV18	CASVRSGQETQYF	TGTGCCAGCGTTCGCAGCGGCCAAGAGACCCAGTACTTC